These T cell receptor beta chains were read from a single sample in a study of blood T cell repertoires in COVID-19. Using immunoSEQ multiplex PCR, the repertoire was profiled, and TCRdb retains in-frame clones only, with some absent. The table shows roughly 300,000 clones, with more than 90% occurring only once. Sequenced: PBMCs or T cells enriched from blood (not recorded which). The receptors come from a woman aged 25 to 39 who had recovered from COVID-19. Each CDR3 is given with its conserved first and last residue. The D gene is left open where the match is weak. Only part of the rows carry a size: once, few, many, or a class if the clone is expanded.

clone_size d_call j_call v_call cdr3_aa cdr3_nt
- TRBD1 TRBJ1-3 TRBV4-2 CASSQEFAGTGGSGNTIYF TGTGCCAGCAGCCAAGAATTCGCCGGGACAGGGGGCTCTGGAAACACCATATATTTT
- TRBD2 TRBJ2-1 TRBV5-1 CASSGGRATSTHNEQFF TGCGCCAGCAGCGGCGGTCGGGCGACTAGCACCCACAATGAGCAGTTCTTC
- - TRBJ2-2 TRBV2 CASRRPGIHTGELFF TGTGCCAGCAGGCGACCCGGGATTCACACCGGGGAGCTGTTTTTT
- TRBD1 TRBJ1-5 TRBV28 CASSYPTGDYSNQPQHF TGTGCCAGCAGTTATCCGACAGGGGACTATAGCAATCAGCCCCAGCATTTT
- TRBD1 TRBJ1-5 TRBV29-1 CSVATGTGGQPQHF TGCAGCGTGGCAACCGGGACAGGGGGCCAGCCCCAGCATTTT
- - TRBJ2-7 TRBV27 CCVSSYEQYF TGTTGCGTGAGCTCCTACGAGCAGTACTTC
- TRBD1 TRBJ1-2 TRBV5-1 CASSFRTGDGYTF TGCGCCAGCAGCTTTAGGACAGGGGATGGCTACACCTTC
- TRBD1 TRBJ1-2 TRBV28 CATLLSPQGGGYTF TGTGCCACCCTCCTAAGTCCCCAGGGGGGCGGCTACACCTTC
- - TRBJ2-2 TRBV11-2 CASSSRQIYTGELFF TGTGCCAGCAGCTCCAGACAGATTTACACCGGGGAGCTGTTTTTT
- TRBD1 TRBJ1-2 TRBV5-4 CASNQDRASRGYTF TGTGCCAGCAACCAGGACAGGGCGTCCCGCGGCTACACCTTC
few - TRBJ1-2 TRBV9 CASGGGGAANYGYTF TGTGCCAGCGGAGGGGGAGGGGCGGCTAACTATGGCTACACCTTC
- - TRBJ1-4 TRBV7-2 CASSLGINEKLFF TGTGCCAGCAGCTTGGGCATTAATGAAAAACTGTTTTTT
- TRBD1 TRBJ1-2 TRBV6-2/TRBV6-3 CASSYLDRFRYTF TGTGCCAGCAGTTACCTGGACAGGTTTCGCTACACCTTC
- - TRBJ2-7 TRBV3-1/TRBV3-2 CASSPPGAYEQYF TGTGCCAGCAGCCCACCGGGTGCCTACGAGCAGTACTTC
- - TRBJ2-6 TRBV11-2 CASSPLRGANVLTF TGTGCCAGCAGCCCCCTACGGGGGGCCAACGTCCTGACTTTC
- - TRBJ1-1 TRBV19 CASTHTGKHTEAFF TGTGCCAGTACCCACACAGGGAAACACACTGAAGCTTTCTTT
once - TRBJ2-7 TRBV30 CAWSVQGALYEQYF TGTGCCTGGAGTGTACAAGGGGCCCTCTACGAGCAGTACTTC
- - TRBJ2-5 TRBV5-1 CASSLVSLQGQETQYF TGCGCCAGCAGCTTGGTATCTTTGCAGGGTCAAGAGACCCAGTACTTC
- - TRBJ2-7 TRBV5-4 CASSELPRDSTYEQYF TGTGCCAGCAGCGAATTACCCCGGGACTCAACCTACGAGCAGTACTTC
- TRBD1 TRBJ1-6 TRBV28 CATDSDRGNSPLHF TGTGCCACCGATTCGGACAGGGGTAATTCACCCCTCCACTTT
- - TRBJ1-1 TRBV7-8 CASSFAGGTNTEAFF TGTGCCAGCAGCTTTGCGGGGGGCACGAACACTGAAGCTTTCTTT
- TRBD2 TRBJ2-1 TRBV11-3 CASSFPSGLAGLVSYNEQFF TGTGCCAGCAGCTTCCCATCGGGACTAGCGGGGTTAGTCTCCTACAATGAGCAGTTCTTC
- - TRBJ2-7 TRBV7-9 CASSAQGWEQYF TGTGCCAGCAGCGCTCAGGGTTGGGAGCAGTACTTC
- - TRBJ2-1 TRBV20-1 CSASRGGNYNEQFF TGCAGTGCTAGTCGAGGGGGTAATTACAATGAGCAGTTCTTC
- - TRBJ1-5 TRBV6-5 CASSFSRFSNQPQHF TGTGCCAGCAGTTTCTCCAGATTTAGCAATCAGCCCCAGCATTTT
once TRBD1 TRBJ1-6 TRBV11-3 CASSSRTGNSPLHF TGTGCCAGCAGCTCCAGGACAGGGAATTCACCCCTCCACTTT
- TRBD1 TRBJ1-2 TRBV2 CASRTGSDYGYTF TGTGCCAGCAGGACAGGGTCCGACTATGGCTACACCTTC
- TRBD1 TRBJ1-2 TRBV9 CASSVGGSGQGSYGYTF TGTGCCAGCAGCGTAGGGGGATCGGGACAGGGGAGCTATGGCTACACCTTC
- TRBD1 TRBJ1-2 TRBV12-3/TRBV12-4 CASSLGTGNGYTF TGTGCCAGCAGTTTGGGGACAGGGAATGGCTACACCTTC
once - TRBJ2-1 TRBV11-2 CASSLGPSNEQFF TGTGCCAGCAGCTTAGGGCCGTCAAATGAGCAGTTCTTC